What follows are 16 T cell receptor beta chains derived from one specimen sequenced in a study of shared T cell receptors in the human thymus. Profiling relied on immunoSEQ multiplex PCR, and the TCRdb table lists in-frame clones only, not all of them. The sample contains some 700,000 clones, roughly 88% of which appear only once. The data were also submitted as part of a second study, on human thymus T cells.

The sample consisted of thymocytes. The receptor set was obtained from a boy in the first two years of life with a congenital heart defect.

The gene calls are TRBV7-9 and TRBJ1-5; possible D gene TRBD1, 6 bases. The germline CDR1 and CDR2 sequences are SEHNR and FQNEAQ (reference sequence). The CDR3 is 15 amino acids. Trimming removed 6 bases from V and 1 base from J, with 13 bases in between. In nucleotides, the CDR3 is TGTGCCAGCAGTAAGGGAAGGGGGAGCAATCAGCCCCAGCATTTT. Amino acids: CASSKGRGSNQPQHF.

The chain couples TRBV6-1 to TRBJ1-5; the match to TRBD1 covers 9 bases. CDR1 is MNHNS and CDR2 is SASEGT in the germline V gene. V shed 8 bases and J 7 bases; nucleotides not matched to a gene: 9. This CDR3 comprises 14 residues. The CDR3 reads CASSPGQGYQPQHF. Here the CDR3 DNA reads TGTGCCAGCTCACCGGGACAGGGTTACCAGCCCCAGCATTTT.

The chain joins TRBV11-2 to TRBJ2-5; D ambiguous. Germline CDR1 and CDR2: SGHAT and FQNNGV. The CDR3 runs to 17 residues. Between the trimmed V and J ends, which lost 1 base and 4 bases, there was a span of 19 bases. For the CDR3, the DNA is TGTGCCAGCAGCTTAGGAGGCCCCCCCCGGCTTGGAGAGACCCAGTACTTC. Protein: CASSLGGPPRLGETQYF. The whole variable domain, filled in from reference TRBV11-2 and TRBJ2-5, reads EAGVAQSPRYKIIEKRQSVAFWCNPISGHATLYWYQQILGQGPKLLIQFQNNGVVDDSQLPKDRFSAERLKGVDSTLKIQPAKLEDSAVYLCASSLGGPPRLGETQYFGPGTRLLVL.

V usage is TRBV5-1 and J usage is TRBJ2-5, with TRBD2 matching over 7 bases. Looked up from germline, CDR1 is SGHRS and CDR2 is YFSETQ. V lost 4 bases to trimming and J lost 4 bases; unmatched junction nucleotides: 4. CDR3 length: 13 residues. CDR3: CASSRLAGETQYF. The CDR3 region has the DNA TGCGCCAGCAGCAGATTAGCGGGAGAGACCCAGTACTTC.

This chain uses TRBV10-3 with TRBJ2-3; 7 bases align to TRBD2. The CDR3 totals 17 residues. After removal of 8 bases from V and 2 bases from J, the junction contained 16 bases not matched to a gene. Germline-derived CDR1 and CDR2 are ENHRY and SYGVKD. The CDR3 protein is CAISGELATRATDTQYF. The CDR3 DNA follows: TGTGCCATCTCGGGGGAACTAGCGACAAGGGCCACAGATACGCAGTATTTT.

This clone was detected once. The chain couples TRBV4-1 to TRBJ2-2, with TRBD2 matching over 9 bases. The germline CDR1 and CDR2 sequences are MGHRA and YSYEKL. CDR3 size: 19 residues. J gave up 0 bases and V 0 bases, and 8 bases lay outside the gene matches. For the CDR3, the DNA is TGCGCCAGCAGCCAAGATACGACTAGCGGAGAAGCGAACACCGGGGAGCTGTTTTTT. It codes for CASSQDTTSGEANTGELFF.

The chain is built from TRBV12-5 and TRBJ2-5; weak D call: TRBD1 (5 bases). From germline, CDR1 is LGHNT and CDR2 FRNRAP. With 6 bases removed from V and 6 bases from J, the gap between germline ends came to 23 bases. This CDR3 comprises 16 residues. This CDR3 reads CASGPNEQGLGKTQYF. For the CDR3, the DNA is TGTGCTAGTGGCCCCAACGAGCAGGGTTTGGGAAAGACCCAGTACTTC.

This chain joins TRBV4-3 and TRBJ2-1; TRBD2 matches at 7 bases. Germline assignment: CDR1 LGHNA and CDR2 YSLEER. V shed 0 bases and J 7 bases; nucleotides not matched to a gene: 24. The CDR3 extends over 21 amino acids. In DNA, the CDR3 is TGCGCCAGCAGCCAAGATCTGATTTTCGCGGGAGCAAAGGGGATGCGTAATGAGCAGTTCTTC. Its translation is CASSQDLIFAGAKGMRNEQFF.

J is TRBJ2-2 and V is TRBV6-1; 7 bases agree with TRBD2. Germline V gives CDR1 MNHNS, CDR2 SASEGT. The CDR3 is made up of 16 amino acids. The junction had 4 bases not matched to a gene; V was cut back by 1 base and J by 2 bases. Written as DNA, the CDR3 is TGTGCCAGCAGTGAAGGGATAGCGGGCAACACCGGGGAGCTGTTTTTT. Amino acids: CASSEGIAGNTGELFF.

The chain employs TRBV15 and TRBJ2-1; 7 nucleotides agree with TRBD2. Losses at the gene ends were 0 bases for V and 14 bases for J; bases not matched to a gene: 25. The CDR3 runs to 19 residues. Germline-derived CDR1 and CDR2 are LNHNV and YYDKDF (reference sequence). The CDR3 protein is CATSRDRRPARGVTRWEFF. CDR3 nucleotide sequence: TGTGCCACCAGCAGAGATCGTAGGCCAGCCCGGGGGGTAACAAGGTGGGAGTTCTTC.

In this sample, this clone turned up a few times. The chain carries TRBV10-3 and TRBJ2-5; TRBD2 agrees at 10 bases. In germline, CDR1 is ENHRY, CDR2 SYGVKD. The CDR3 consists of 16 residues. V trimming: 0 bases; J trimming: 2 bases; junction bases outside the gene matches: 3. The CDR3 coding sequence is TGTGCCATCAGTGAGTCTAGCGGGAGGCCGCAAGAGACCCAGTACTTC. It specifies CAISESSGRPQETQYF.

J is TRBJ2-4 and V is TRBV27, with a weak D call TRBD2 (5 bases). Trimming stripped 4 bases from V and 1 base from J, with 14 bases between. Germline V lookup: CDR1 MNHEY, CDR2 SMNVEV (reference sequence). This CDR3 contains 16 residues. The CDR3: CASSSKREMAKNIQYF. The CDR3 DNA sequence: TGTGCCAGCAGTTCGAAGAGGGAGATGGCCAAAAACATTCAGTACTTC.

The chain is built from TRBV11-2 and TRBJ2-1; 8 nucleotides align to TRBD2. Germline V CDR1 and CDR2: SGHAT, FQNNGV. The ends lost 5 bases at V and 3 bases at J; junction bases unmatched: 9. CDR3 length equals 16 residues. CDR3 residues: CASSTKREWGYNEQFF. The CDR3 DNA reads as TGTGCCAGCAGCACCAAGCGGGAGTGGGGCTACAATGAGCAGTTCTTC.

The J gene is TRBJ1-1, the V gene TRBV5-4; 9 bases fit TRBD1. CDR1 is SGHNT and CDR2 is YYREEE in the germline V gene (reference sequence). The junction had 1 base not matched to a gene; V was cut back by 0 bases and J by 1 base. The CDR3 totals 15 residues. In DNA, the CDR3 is TGTGCCAGCAGCTTGGAGGACAGGGGGAACACTGAAGCTTTCTTT. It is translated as CASSLEDRGNTEAFF.

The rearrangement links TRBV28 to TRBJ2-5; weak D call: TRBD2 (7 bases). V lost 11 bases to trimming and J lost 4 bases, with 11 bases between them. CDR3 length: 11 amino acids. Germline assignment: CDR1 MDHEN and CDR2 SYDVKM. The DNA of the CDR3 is TGTGCCGCGGGGGCGGGAGAGACCCAGTACTTC. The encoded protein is CAAGAGETQYF.

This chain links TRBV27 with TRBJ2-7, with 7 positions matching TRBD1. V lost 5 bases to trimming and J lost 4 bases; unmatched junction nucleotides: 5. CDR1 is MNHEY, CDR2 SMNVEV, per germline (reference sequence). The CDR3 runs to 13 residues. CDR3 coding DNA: TGTGCCAGCAGTCCGTACAGGGGATACGAGCAGTACTTC. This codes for CASSPYRGYEQYF.